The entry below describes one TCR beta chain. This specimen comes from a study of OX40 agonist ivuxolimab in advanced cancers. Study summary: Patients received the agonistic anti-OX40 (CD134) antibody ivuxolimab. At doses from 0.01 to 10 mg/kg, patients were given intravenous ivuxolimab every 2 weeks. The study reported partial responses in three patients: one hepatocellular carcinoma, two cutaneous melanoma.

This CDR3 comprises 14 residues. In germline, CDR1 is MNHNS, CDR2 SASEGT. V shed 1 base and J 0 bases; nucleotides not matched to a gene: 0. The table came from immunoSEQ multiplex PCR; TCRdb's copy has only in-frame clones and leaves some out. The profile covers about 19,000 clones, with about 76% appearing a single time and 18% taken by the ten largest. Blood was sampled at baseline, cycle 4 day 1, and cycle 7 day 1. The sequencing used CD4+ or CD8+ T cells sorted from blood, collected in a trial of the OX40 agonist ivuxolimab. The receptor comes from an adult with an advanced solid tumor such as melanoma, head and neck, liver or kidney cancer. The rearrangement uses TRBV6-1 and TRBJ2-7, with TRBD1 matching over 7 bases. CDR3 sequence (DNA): TGTGCCAGCAGTGAAGGGGACAGCTCCTACGAGCAGTACTTC. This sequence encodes CASSEGDSSYEQYF.